This T cell receptor (beta chain) was sequenced in a study of blood T cell repertoires in COVID-19. About the research overall: COVID-19 samples collected from the United States, Italy and Spain covered acute and convalescent phases.

Sequenced by immunoSEQ multiplex PCR; TCRdb stores in-frame clones only, minus some. This table has 200,000 to 250,000 clones, under 95% appearing once. J lost 2 bases, V lost 4 bases, and 3 bases had no gene match. Germline assignment: CDR1 SGHNT and CDR2 YENEEA. This CDR3 is 16 amino acids long. This clonotype was obtained from a woman between 18 and 30 years old who had recovered from COVID-19. The chain has TRBV11-3 and TRBJ2-3; 13 bases match TRBD2. The specimen was PBMCs or T cells enriched from blood (not recorded which). CDR3 region: CASSSGTSGDTDTQYF. Written as DNA, the CDR3 is TGTGCCAGCAGCTCTGGGACTAGCGGGGACACAGATACGCAGTATTTT.